This TCR beta chain was sequenced for a study of blood T cell repertoires in COVID-19. The wider study: Samples of COVID-19 (acute and convalescent) were obtained from the United States, Italy and Spain. From T cells, B-cell-depleted T cells, or PBMCs came the material, which was cDNA or gDNA.

In the source study's methods: Estimation of nucleated cell counts was performed using reference gene primer amplification. Data came from immunoSEQ multiplex PCR; TCRdb stores just in-frame clones and leaves some out. That table gives V, J and clone size, and the DNA gave D and trimming. Among about 180,000 clones listed, more than 75% were seen once. J lost 0 bases, V lost 4 bases, and 3 bases had no gene match. Germline CDR1 and CDR2: SGHDT and YYEEEE. CDR3 length equals 15 residues. The TCR comes from a man between 35 and 55 years old with active or convalescent COVID-19. The rearrangement links TRBV5-6 to TRBJ1-4, with TRBD1 matching over 7 bases. What was sequenced was peripheral blood. As DNA, the CDR3 is TGTGCCAGCAGCGGAACAGGGGCAACTAATGAAAAACTGTTTTTT. The encoded protein is CASSGTGATNEKLFF.